This note documents a single T cell receptor beta chain sequence. The target of this receptor is not known. No base-level quality is on record; no much larger clone is a single base apart. The data originate from a study of beta chain features in type 1 diabetes (dated by TCRdb to the late 2010s). Study-level background: No differences in mean age, gender distribution, total cell number or subset yield were found between patients and healthy donors. A total of around 110,000,000 sorted cells were examined across all samples, and RNA yield correlated strongly with the number of cells per subset. In the study, recently diagnosed type 1 diabetes patients and matched healthy donors were compared on the TCRB repertoires of their sorted circulating CD4+ T cell subsets. Regulatory and stem cell-like memory subsets were obtained from only 8 patients and roughly 8 healthy donors, while naive and central memory subsets were obtained from all 30 or so donors.

The High Capacity cDNA Reverse Transcription Kit was used to reverse transcribe all of the isolated RNA, meaning that expressed TCRB transcripts were what got sequenced. Deep immunoSEQ sequencing was performed on naive, central memory and regulatory T cell samples, with an average of about 4 million total reads per sample. After sorted cells were lysed in RLT buffer, RNA was extracted with DNase-treated RNeasy Micro or Mini kits, with the choice depending on cell number. Each cell subset was processed on its own to prevent cross-contamination, while patient and healthy donor samples were processed together. The immunoSEQ multiplex PCR was used to amplify TCRB sequences from cDNA, yielding 87-bp fragments that span the CDR3 region. Sequencing of the amplicons was performed on the Illumina HiSeq platform. On the study's bioinformatics: Synthetic template baselines were used to correct PCR bias computationally, reads within Hamming distance 2 were collapsed together, and singletons that could not be merged were discarded. Reads were aligned against IMGT so that V, D and J genes, CDR3 length and insertions or deletions at six rearrangement sites could be assigned. Within each subset, clonotype counts were normalized to sorted cell number, after which true diversity and Gini coefficients were computed with the tcR R package. Repertoire sharing was quantified using the overlap coefficient calculated on TCRB nucleotide sequences. Out-of-frame TCRB sequences from naive cells were analyzed as a proxy for the pre-selection repertoire. Sourced from immuneACCESS, this table was stored by TCRdb with only in-frame sequences that have V and J called. A share of the clones is absent; for the studies checked, an unresolved V gene accounts for under half, and the remainder has no known explanation. That table supplies the V and J calls and clone size; D and trimming were determined from the DNA. In this sample the table shows about 620,000 clones, around 15% of which occur a single time. Approximately 0.087% of the sample is taken by the ten largest.

What the work shows at the level of the full study, not this receptor alone: Because small numbers of individuals were included in the HLA sub-analyses, any influence of HLA type on TCRB rearrangement was left unresolved. Type 1 diabetes patients showed a moderate but significant shortening of TCRB CDR3 length in all four CD4+ subsets. Shorter templates might have been favored by PCR, but patient and control samples were amplified and corrected together, so both groups would have been affected equally by any skew. At VDJ recombination sites, type 1 diabetes patients had fewer insertions and more deleted nucleotides, which implies abnormalities in thymic rearrangement. Naive, central memory and regulatory TCRB repertoires appeared to be more similar among patients than among healthy donors. Because cDNA was sequenced instead of genomic DNA, activated cells with high expression could be over-represented, although the groups did not differ in activation or CD3 levels.

From the cysteine up to the phenylalanine, the CDR3 has a length of 13 residues. Of all the DNA, just the CDR3 is kept, 39 bases in frame from base 1. CDR1 SGHTA and CDR2 FQGNSA are derived from the germline V gene. Between the V and J ends, shortened by 2 bases and 7 bases respectively, the junction contains 11 bases. Each donor gave one peripheral blood draw, roughly 120 mL on average, collected into heparinised tubes. A BD FACSAria II was used to sort naive, central memory, regulatory and stem cell-like memory CD4+ T cells with a panel that included CD45RO, CCR7, CD25, CD127, CD95 and CD27. Purity was above 98% for every sorted population. Right away, PBMCs were isolated by Lymphoprep density gradient centrifugation and were stained directly, with no culture step. So that batch effects would be minimized, each experiment stained and sorted samples in pairs, pairing one healthy donor with one patient.

Input material: naive CD4+ T cells from blood. Per the publication, the cell subset or site label means: true naive CD4+ T cells. The chain links TRBV7-2 with TRBJ1-2, with a tentative D gene TRBD1 over 5 matching bases. The sequence was collected from a man younger than 30 in good health. The DNA sequence reads TGTGCCAGCAGCTTACCCAGGGACGGTGGCTACACCTTC. It specifies CASSLPRDGGYTF.